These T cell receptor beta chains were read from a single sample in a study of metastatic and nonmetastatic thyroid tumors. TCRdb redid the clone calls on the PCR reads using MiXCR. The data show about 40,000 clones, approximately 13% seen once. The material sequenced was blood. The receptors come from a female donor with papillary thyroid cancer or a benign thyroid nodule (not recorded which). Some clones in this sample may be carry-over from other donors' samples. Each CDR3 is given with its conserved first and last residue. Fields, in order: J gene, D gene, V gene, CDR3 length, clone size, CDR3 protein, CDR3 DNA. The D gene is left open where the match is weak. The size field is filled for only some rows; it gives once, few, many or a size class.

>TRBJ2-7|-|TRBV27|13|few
CASRGTVSYEQYF
TGTGCCAGCCGCGGGACTGTCTCCTACGAGCAGTACTTC
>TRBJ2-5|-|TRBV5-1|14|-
CASSLEGRQETQYF
TGCGCCAGCAGCTTGGAAGGGCGACAAGAGACTCAGTACTTC
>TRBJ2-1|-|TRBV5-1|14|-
CASRHGLTGNEQFF
TGCGCCAGCAGACACGGCCTAACAGGCAATGAGCAGTTCTTC
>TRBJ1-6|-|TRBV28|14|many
CASSSPEVNSPLHF
TGTGCCAGCAGTTCCCCCGAGGTCAATTCGCCCCTCCACTTT
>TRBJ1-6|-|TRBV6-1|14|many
CASSPGWDNSPLHF
TGTGCCAGCAGCCCCGGGTGGGATAATTCACCCCTCCACTTT
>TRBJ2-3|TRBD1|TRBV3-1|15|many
CASSQESTGLDTQYF
TGTGCCAGCAGCCAAGAGTCGACAGGGTTAGATACGCAGTATTTT
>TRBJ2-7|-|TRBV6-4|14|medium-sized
CASSEAGEGYEQYF
TGTGCCAGCAGTGAGGCGGGCGAGGGCTACGAGCAGTACTTC
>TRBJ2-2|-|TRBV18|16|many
CASSTTVIRTAGELFF
TGTGCCAGCTCAACAACGGTAATTCGGACGGCCGGGGAGCTGTTTTTT
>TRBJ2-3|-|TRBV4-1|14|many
CASAERFSTDTQYF
TGCGCCAGCGCGGAGCGGTTTAGCACAGATACGCAGTATTTT
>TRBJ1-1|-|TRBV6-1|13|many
CASTPKANTEAFF
TGTGCCAGCACCCCCAAAGCGAACACTGAAGCTTTCTTT
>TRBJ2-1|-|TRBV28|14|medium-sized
CASSFSGAYNEQFF
TGTGCCAGCAGTTTTTCGGGGGCCTACAATGAGCAGTTCTTC
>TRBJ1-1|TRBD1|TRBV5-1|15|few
CASSWVGTGGLEAFF
TGCGCCAGCAGCTGGGTGGGGACAGGGGGCCTTGAAGCTTTCTTT
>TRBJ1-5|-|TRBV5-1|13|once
CASSLELNQPQHF
TGCGCCAGCAGCTTAGAACTGAATCAGCCCCAGCATTTT
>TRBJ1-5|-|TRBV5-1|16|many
CASSPGHGDSNQPQHF
TGCGCCAGCAGCCCGGGACATGGGGATAGCAATCAGCCCCAGCATTTT
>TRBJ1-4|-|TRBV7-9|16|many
CASSDPERRTNEKLFF
TGTGCCAGCAGCGATCCAGAACGGAGGACTAATGAAAAACTGTTTTTT
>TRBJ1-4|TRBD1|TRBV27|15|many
CASSPISGGNEKLFF
TGTGCCAGCAGTCCAATATCAGGGGGGAATGAAAAACTGTTTTTT
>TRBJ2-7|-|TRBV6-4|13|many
CASMEGGIHEQYF
TGTGCCAGCATGGAAGGGGGTATCCACGAGCAGTACTTC
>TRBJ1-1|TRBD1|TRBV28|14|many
CASSSSTGKWEAFF
TGTGCCAGCAGTTCCTCGACAGGGAAATGGGAAGCTTTCTTT
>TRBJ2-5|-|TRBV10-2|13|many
CASSEFNEGTQYF
TGCGCCAGCAGTGAGTTTAATGAGGGGACCCAGTACTTC
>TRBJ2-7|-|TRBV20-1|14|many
CSAKDWSAVYEQYF
TGCAGTGCTAAAGATTGGTCTGCCGTCTACGAGCAGTACTTC
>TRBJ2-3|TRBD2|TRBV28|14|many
CASSFGGSRDTQYF
TGTGCCAGCAGTTTCGGCGGGAGTCGAGATACGCAGTATTTT
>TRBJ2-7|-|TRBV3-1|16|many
CASSQDGAQPNYEQYF
TGTGCCAGCAGCCAAGATGGGGCACAACCTAATTACGAGCAGTACTTC
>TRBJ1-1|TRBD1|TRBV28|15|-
CASRTGGTMDTEAFF
TGTGCCAGCAGGACAGGGGGGACTATGGACACTGAAGCTTTCTTT
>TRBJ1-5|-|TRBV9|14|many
CASSADGGSQPQHF
TGTGCCAGCAGCGCCGACGGGGGTAGTCAGCCCCAGCATTTT
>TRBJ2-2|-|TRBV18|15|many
CASSPPSVNTGELFF
TGTGCCAGCTCACCACCCAGCGTCAACACCGGGGAGCTGTTTTTT
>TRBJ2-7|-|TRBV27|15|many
CASSPSPLGNYEQYF
TGTGCCAGCAGTCCCTCCCCCCTAGGAAACTACGAGCAGTACTTC
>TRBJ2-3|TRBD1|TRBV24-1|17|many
CATSDRALTGGTDTQYF
TGTGCCACCAGTGACAGAGCCCTCACAGGGGGAACAGATACGCAGTATTTT
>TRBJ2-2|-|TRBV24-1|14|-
CATSEHTNTGELFF
TGCGCCACCAGTGAACACACTAACACCGGGGAGCTGTTTTTT
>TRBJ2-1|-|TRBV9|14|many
CASSPQSQTGKQFF
TGTGCCAGCAGCCCCCAATCGCAAACAGGAAAACAGTTCTTC
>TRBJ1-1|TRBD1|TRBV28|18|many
CARPSDTNRGRRNTEAFF
TGTGCCAGACCATCCGATACGAACAGGGGGCGGCGGAACACTGAAGCTTTCTTT
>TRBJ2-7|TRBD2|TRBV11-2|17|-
CASSRGTSGSFLCEQYF
TGTGCCAGCAGCCGCGGGACTAGCGGGAGTTTTTTATGCGAGCAGTACTTC
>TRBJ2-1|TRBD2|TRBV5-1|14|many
CASSLGLADNEQFF
TGCGCCAGCAGCTTGGGACTAGCGGACAATGAGCAGTTCTTC
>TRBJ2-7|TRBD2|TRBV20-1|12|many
CSARLADYEQYF
TGCAGTGCTCGACTAGCGGACTACGAGCAGTACTTC
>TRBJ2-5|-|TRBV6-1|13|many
CASSQADQETQYF
TGTGCCAGCAGCCAAGCGGACCAAGAGACCCAGTACTTC
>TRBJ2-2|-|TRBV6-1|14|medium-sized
CASSEEWGPGELFF
TGTGCCAGCAGTGAAGAATGGGGGCCGGGGGAGCTGTTTTTT
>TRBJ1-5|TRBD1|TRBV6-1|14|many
CASSRTGGGQPQHF
TGTGCCAGCAGTCGGACAGGGGGCGGTCAGCCCCAGCATTTT
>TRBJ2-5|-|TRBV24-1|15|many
CATSDQGSPTETQYF
TGTGCCACCAGTGATCAGGGATCCCCCACCGAGACCCAGTACTTC
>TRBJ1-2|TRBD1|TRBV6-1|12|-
CAVTTGEGGYTF
TGTGCCGTGACGACAGGGGAGGGAGGCTACACCTTC
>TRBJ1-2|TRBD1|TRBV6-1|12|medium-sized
CASSTGGYGYTF
TGTGCCAGCAGTACAGGGGGCTATGGCTACACCTTC
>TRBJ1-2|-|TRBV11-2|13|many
CASSLDQVYGYTF
TGTGCCAGCAGCTTAGACCAGGTCTATGGCTACACCTTC
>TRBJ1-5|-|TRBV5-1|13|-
CASSLGVEAAQHF
TGCGCCAGCAGCTTGGGGGTGGAGGCAGCCCAGCATTTT
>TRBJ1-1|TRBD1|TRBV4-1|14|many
CASTKTGVNTEAFF
TGCGCCAGCACCAAGACAGGGGTGAACACTGAAGCTTTCTTT
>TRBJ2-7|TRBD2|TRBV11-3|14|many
CASKLSERENEQYF
TGTGCCAGCAAATTATCCGAGCGGGAGAACGAGCAGTACTTC
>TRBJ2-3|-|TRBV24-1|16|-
CATSDLCSGQSDTQYF
TGTGCCACCAGTGATTTGTGCAGTGGGCAGTCAGATACGCAGTATTTT
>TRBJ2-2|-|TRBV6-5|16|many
CASSYSRYQNTGELFF
TGTGCCAGCAGTTACTCGCGTTACCAGAACACCGGGGAGCTGTTTTTT
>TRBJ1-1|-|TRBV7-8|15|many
CASSFGNTGNTEAFF
TGTGCCAGCAGCTTCGGAAATACAGGGAACACTGAAGCTTTCTTT
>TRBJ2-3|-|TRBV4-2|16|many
CASSQDGASGTDTQYF
TGTGCCAGCAGCCAAGATGGGGCTTCGGGCACAGATACGCAGTATTTT
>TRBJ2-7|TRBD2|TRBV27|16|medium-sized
CASRHSVAGAGVEQYF
TGTGCCAGCAGGCACTCTGTTGCGGGAGCCGGGGTCGAGCAGTACTTC
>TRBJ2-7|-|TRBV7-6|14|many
CASSLSLASDEQYF
TGTGCCAGCAGCTTGTCCCTAGCCAGTGACGAGCAGTACTTC
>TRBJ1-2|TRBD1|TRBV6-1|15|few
CASRTPTTGLYDYTF
TGTGCCAGCAGAACACCGACGACAGGGCTTTATGACTACACCTTC
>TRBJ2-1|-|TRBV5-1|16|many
CASSPPSSVAYNEQFF
TGCGCCAGCAGCCCCCCCTCCTCGGTGGCCTACAATGAGCAGTTCTTC
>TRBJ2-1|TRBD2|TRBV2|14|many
CANQASGRGNEQFF
TGTGCCAACCAGGCTAGCGGTCGGGGCAATGAGCAGTTCTTC
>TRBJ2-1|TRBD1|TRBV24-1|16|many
CATSDLDRGSYSEQFF
TGTGCCACCAGTGATTTAGACAGGGGAAGCTACAGTGAGCAGTTCTTC
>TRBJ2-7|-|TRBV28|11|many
CASSPGGEQYF
TGTGCCAGCAGCCCCGGGGGCGAGCAGTACTTC
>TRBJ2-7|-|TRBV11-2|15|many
CASSLETGLSYEQYF
TGTGCCAGCAGCTTAGAGACAGGACTGTCCTACGAGCAGTACTTC
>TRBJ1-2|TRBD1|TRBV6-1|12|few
CASSQGAGGYTF
TGTGCCAGCAGTCAGGGGGCAGGTGGCTACACCTTC
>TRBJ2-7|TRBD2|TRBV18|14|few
CASSPNSGSSEQYF
TGTGCCAGCTCACCAAACAGCGGGAGTAGCGAGCAGTACTTC
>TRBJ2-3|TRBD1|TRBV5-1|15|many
CASSFEGARTDTQYF
TGCGCCAGCAGCTTCGAGGGGGCCCGAACAGATACGCAGTATTTT
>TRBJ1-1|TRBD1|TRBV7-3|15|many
CASSRGTAMNTEAFF
TGTGCCAGCAGCCGAGGGACAGCTATGAACACTGAAGCTTTCTTT
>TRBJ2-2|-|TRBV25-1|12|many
CASNQGPGELFF
TGTGCCAGCAACCAAGGGCCCGGGGAGCTGTTTTTT